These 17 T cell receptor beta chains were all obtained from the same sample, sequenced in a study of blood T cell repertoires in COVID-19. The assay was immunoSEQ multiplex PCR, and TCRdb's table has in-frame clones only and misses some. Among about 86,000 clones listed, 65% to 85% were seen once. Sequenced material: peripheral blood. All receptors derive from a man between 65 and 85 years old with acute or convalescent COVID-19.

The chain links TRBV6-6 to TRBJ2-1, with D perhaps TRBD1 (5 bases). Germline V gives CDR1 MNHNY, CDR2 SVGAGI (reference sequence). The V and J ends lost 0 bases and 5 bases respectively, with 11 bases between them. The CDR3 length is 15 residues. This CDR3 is CASSYSIQEHNEQFF. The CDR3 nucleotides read TGTGCCAGCAGTTACTCGATACAGGAACACAATGAGCAGTTCTTC.

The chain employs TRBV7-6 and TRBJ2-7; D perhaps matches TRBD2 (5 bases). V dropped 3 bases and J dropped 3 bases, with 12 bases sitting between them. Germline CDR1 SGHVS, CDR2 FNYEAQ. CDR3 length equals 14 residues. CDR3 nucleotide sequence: TGTGCCAGCAGCTTTGAGGCAACTAGCTACGAGCAGTACTTC. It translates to CASSFEATSYEQYF.

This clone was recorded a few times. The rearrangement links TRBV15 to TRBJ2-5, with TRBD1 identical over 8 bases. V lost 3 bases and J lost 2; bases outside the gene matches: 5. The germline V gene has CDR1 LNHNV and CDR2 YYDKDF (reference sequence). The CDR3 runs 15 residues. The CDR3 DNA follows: TGTGCCACCAGCAGGACAGGGGCGAGGCAAGAGACCCAGTACTTC. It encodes CATSRTGARQETQYF. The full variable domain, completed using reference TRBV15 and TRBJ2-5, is DAMVIQNPRYQVTQFGKPVTLSCSQTLNHNVMYWYQQKSSQAPKLLFHYYDKDFNNEADTPDNFQSRRPNTSFCFLDIRSPGLGDTAMYLCATSRTGARQETQYFGPGTRLLVL.

The CDR3 DNA sequence: TGTGCCACCAGCAGAGATCCTCGGCAGCCCCAGCATTTT. Its translation is CATSRDPRQPQHF. The chain joins TRBV15 to TRBJ1-5; D is undetermined. Germline-derived CDR1 and CDR2 are LNHNV and YYDKDF (reference sequence). With 0 bases removed from V and 7 bases from J, the gap between germline ends came to 7 bases. The CDR3 sequence is 13 residues long.

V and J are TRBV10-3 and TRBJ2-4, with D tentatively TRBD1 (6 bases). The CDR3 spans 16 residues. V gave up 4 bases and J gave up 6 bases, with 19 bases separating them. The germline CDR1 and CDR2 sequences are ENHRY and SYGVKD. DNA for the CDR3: TGTGCCATCAGTGCCTCCCCCGGGACAACGATAAACATTCAGTACTTC. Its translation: CAISASPGTTINIQYF.

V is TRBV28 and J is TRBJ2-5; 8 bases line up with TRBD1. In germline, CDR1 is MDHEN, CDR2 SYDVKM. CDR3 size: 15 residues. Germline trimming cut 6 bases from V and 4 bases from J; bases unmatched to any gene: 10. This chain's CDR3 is CASRHDDRGRETQYF. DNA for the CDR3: TGTGCCAGCAGACACGACGACAGGGGACGAGAGACCCAGTACTTC.

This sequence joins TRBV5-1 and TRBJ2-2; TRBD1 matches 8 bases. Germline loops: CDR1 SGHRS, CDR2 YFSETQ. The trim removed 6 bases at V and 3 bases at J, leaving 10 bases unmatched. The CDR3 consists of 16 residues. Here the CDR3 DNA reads TGCGCCAGCAAAGCTTGGGCAGGGGGCTACACCGGGGAGCTGTTTTTT. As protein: CASKAWAGGYTGELFF.

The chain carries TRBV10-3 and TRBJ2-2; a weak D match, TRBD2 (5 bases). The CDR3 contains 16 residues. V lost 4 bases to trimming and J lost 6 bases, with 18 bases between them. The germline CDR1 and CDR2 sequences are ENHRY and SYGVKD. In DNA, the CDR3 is TGTGCCATCAGTGTCGGCAGTGAGGGTGGGGCCGGGGAGCTGTTTTTT. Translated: CAISVGSEGGAGELFF.

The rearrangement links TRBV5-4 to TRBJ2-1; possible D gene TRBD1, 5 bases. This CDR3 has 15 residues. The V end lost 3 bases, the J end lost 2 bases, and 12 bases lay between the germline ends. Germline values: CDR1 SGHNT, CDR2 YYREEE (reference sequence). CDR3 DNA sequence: TGTGCCAGCAGCTATCAGGGTCTTACCTACAATGAGCAGTTCTTC. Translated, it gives CASSYQGLTYNEQFF.

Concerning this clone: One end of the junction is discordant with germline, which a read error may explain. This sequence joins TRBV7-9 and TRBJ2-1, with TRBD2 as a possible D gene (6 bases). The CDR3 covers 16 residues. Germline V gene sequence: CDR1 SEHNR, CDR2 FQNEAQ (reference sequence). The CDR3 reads CASTLWAGRAYNEQFF. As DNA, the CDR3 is TGTGCCAGCACCTTATGGGCGGGACGTGCCTACAATGAGCAGTTCTTC.

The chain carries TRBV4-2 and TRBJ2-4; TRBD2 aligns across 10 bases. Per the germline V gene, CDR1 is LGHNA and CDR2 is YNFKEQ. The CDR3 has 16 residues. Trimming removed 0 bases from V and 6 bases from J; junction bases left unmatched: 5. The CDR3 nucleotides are TGTGCCAGCAGCCAAGACTGGGAGCGGGGGGGAAACATTCAGTACTTC. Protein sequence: CASSQDWERGGNIQYF.

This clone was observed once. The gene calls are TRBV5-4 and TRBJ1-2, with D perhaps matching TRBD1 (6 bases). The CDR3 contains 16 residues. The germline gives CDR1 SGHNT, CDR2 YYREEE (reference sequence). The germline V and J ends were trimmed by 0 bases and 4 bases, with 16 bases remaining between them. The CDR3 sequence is CASSLAGGETGYGYTF. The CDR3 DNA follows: TGTGCCAGCAGCTTGGCCGGGGGGGAGACAGGCTATGGCTACACCTTC.

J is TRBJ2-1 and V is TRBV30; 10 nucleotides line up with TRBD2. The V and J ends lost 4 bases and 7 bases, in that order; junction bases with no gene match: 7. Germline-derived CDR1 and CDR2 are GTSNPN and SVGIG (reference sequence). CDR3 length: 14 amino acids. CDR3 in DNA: TGTGCCTGGAACCTAGCGGGGGCCTTAAATGAGCAGTTCTTC. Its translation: CAWNLAGALNEQFF. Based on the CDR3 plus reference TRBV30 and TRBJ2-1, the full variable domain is SQTIHQWPATLVQPVGSPLSLECTVEGTSNPNLYWYRQAAGRGLQLLFYSVGIGQISSEVPQNLSASRPQDRQFILSSKKLLLSDSGFYLCAWNLAGALNEQFFGPGTRLTVL.

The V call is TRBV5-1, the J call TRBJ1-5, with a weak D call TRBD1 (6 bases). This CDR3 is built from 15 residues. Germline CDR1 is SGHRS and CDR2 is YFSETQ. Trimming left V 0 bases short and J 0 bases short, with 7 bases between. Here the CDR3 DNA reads TGCGCCAGCAGCTTGGGGGGGCATAGCAATCAGCCCCAGCATTTT. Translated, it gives CASSLGGHSNQPQHF. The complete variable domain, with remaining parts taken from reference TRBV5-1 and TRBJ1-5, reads KAGVTQTPRYLIKTRGQQVTLSCSPISGHRSVSWYQQTPGQGLQFLFEYFSETQRNKGNFPGRFSGRQFSNSRSEMNVSTLELGDSALYLCASSLGGHSNQPQHFGDGTRLSIL.

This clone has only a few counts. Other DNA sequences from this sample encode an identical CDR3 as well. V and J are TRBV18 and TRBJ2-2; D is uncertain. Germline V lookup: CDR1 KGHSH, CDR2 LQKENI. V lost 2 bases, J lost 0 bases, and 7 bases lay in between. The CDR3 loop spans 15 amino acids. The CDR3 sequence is CASSPTAANTGELFF. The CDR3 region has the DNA TGTGCCAGCTCACCAACGGCGGCGAACACCGGGGAGCTGTTTTTT.

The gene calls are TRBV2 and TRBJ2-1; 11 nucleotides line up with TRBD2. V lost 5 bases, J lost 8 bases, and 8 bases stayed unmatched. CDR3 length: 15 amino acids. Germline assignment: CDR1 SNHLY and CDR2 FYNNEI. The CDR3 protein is CASSPASGGLDEQFF. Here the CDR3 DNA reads TGTGCCAGCAGTCCCGCTAGCGGGGGGCTGGATGAGCAGTTCTTC. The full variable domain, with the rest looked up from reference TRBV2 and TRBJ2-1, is EPEVTQTPSHQVTQMGQEVILRCVPISNHLYFYWYRQILGQKVEFLVSFYNNEISEKSEIFDDQFSVERPDGSNFTLKIRSTKLEDSAMYFCASSPASGGLDEQFFGPGTRLTVL.

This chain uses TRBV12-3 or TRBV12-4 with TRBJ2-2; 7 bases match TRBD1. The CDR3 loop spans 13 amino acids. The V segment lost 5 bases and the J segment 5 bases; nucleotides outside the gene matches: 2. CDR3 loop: CASSPTGTGELFF. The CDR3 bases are TGTGCCAGCAGTCCGACAGGGACCGGGGAGCTGTTTTTT.